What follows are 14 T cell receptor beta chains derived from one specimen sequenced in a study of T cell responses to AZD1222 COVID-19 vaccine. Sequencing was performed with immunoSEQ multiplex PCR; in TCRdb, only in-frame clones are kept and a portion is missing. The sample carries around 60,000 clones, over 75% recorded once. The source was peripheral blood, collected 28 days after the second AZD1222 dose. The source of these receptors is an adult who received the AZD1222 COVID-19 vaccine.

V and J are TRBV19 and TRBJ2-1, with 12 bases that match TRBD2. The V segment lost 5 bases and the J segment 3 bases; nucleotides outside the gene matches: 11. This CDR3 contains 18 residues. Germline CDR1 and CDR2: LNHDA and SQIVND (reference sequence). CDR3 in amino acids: CASSAQGLAGGYYNEQFF. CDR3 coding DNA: TGTGCCAGTAGTGCTCAGGGGCTAGCGGGAGGGTACTACAATGAGCAGTTCTTC.

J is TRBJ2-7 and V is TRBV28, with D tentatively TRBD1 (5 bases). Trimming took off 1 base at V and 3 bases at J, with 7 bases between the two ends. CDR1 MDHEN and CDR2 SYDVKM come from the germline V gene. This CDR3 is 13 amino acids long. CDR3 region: CASSLFTGYEQYF. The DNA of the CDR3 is TGTGCCAGCAGTTTATTTACAGGCTACGAGCAGTACTTC. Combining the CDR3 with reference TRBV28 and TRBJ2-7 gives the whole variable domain DVKVTQSSRYLVKRTGEKVFLECVQDMDHENMFWYRQDPGLGLRLIYFSYDVKMKEKGDIPEGYSVSREKKERFSLILESASTNQTSMYLCASSLFTGYEQYFGPGTRLTVT.

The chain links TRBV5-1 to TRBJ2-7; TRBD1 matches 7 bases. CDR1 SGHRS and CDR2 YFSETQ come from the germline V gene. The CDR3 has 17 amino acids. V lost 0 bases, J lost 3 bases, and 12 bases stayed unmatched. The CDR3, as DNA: TGCGCCAGCAGCTTGGAAGGGGGACAGCCAGGGCTCTACGAGCAGTACTTC. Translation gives CASSLEGGQPGLYEQYF. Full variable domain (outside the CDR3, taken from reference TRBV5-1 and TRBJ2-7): KAGVTQTPRYLIKTRGQQVTLSCSPISGHRSVSWYQQTPGQGLQFLFEYFSETQRNKGNFPGRFSGRQFSNSRSEMNVSTLELGDSALYLCASSLEGGQPGLYEQYFGPGTRLTVT.

In DNA form, the CDR3 reads TGTGCCAGCAGCTTAGCGCCGACCGGGGCCGCAGATACGCAGTATTTT. Its protein product is CASSLAPTGAADTQYF. The rearrangement joins TRBV7-2 to TRBJ2-3, with D perhaps matching TRBD1 or TRBD2 (5 bases each). The V gene's germline CDR1 is SGHTA and CDR2 FQGNSA. CDR3 length equals 16 residues. Trimming stripped 0 bases from V and 4 bases from J, with 14 bases between.

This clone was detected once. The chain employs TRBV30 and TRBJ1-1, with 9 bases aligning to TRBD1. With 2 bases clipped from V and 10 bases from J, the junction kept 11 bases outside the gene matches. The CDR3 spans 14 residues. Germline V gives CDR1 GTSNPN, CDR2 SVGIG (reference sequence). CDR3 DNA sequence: TGTGCCTGGAGTTACAGGGGGCTTGGGCGAGGAGCTTTCTTT. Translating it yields CAWSYRGLGRGAFF.

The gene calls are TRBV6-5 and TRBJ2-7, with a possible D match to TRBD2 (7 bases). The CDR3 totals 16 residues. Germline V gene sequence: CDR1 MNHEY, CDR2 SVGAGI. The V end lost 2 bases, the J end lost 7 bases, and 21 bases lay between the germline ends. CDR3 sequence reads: CASSYTASGPQGEQYF. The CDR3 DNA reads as TGTGCCAGCAGTTACACGGCTAGCGGTCCTCAGGGGGAGCAGTACTTC.

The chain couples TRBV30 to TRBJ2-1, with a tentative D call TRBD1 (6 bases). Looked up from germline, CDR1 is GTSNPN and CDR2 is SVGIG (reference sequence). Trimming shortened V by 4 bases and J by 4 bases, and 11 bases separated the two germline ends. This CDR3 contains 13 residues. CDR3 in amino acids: CAWKRTDYNEQFF. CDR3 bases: TGTGCCTGGAAAAGGACAGATTACAATGAGCAGTTCTTC.

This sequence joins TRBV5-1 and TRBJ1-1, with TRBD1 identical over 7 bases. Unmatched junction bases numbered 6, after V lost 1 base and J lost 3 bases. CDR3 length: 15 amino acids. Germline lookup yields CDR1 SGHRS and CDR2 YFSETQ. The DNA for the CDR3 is TGCGCCAGCAGCTTGCCGACAGGGCGGGACACTGAAGCTTTCTTT. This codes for CASSLPTGRDTEAFF.

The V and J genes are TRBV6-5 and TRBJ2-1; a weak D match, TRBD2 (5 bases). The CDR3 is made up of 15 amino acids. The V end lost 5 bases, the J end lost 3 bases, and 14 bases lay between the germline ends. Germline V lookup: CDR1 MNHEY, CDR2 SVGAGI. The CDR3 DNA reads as TGTGCCAGCAGTCGGTCAGCGGACGGCTACAATGAGCAGTTCTTC. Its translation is CASSRSADGYNEQFF.

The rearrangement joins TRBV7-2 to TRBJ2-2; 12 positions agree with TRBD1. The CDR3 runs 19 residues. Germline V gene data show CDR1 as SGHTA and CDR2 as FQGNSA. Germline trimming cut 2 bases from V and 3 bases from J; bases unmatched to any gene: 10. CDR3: CASSLPPGQGAGYTGELFF. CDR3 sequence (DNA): TGTGCCAGCAGCTTACCCCCGGGACAGGGGGCGGGTTACACCGGGGAGCTGTTTTTT.

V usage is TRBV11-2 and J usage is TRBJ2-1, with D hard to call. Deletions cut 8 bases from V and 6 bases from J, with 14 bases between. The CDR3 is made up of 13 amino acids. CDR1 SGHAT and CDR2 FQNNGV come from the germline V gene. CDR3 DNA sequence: TGTGCCAGCCAACTTATCCGGGCCAATGAGCAGTTCTTC. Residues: CASQLIRANEQFF.

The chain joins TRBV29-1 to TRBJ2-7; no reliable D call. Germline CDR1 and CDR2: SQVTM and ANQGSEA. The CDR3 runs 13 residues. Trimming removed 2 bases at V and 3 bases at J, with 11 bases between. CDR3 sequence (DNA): TGCAGCGTTGAATTCGGGCAGAACTACGAGCAGTACTTC. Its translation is CSVEFGQNYEQYF.

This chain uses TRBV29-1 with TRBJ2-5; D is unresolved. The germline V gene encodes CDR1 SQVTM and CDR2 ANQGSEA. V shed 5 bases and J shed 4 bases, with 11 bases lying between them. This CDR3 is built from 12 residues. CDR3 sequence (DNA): TGCAGCGTTAGGGCCCTGGGAGAGACCCAGTACTTC. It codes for CSVRALGETQYF.

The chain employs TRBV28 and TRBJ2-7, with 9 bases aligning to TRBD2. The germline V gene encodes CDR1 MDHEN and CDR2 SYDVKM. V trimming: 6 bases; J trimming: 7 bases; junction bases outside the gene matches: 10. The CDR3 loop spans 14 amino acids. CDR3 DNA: TGTGCCAGCAGCTATAGCGGGAGTCGATGGGAGCAGTACTTC. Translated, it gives CASSYSGSRWEQYF.